The 21 T cell receptor beta chains given below trace back to one sample, sequenced in a study of T cell repertoires in cytomegalovirus infection (dated by TCRdb to about 2019). The run used an Illumina HiSeq 1500. TCRdb reanalyzed the raw reads on its own, using fastp at Q25 for trimming and MiXCR for clone calling, and kept in-frame beta chains. Rows are combined by CDR3 protein, so each entry shows the most common genes and DNA. For this sample the table gives roughly 190,000 distinct CDR3 sequences, of which 9.5% were detected only once. The top ten clones comprise approximately 4.2% of the sample. What was sequenced was PBMCs. These receptors all stem from a human donor in good health (CMV status not recorded). Some clones in this sample may be carry-over from other donors' samples.

This clonotype was seen at least ten times. CDR3 DNA: TGTGCCAGCAGCTCAGCGGGACGGTTCCTGAACTATGGCTACACCTTC. The encoded protein is CASSSAGRFLNYGYTF. This chain links TRBV28 with TRBJ1-2, with TRBD1 as a possible D gene (5 bases). In germline, CDR1 is MDHEN, CDR2 SYDVKM. V was cut by 6 bases and J by 2 bases, with 19 bases left in between. This CDR3 is built from 16 residues.

This clonotype came up many times. The chain recombines TRBV15 with TRBJ1-5; D might be TRBD1 (5 bases). The CDR3 has 15 amino acids. V shed 0 bases and J shed 2 bases, with 8 bases lying between them. CDR1 is LNHNV and CDR2 is YYDKDF in the germline V gene (reference sequence). The DNA of the CDR3 is TGTGCCACCAGCAGAGATCCGGGGGGCAATCAGCCCCAGCATTTT. Its translation is CATSRDPGGNQPQHF.

This clonotype has a handful of counts. The chain recombines TRBV20-1 with TRBJ1-2, with D tentatively TRBD1 (5 bases). V lost 6 bases to trimming and J lost 5 bases, with 10 bases between them. Germline V gives CDR1 DFQATT, CDR2 SNEGSKA (reference sequence). The CDR3 covers 11 residues. CDR3 sequence: CSANGGYGYTF. The CDR3 region has the DNA TGCAGTGCAAATGGGGGGTATGGCTACACCTTC.

In this sample, this clonotype turned up many times. The V and J genes are TRBV7-2 and TRBJ2-1; D possibly corresponds to TRBD1 (5 bases). This CDR3 comprises 16 residues. From germline, CDR1 is SGHTA and CDR2 FQGNSA. With 2 bases removed from V and 1 base from J, the gap between germline ends came to 12 bases. DNA for the CDR3: TGTGCCAGCAGCTTATATGGGGCGAGTTCCTACAATGAGCAGTTCTTC. It yields the protein CASSLYGASSYNEQFF.

The rearrangement uses TRBV6-5 and TRBJ1-4; TRBD1 is a possible D gene (5 bases). Germline lookup yields CDR1 MNHEY and CDR2 SVGAGI. The CDR3 is made up of 15 amino acids. V shed 0 bases and J shed 0 bases, with 5 bases lying between them. The CDR3 reads CASSYSGPTNEKLFF. The CDR3 nucleotides read TGTGCCAGCAGTTACTCGGGGCCAACTAATGAAAAACTGTTTTTT.

This clonotype was seen many times. This chain joins TRBV19 and TRBJ1-2; D ambiguous. V lost 1 base, J lost 5 bases, and 14 bases lay in between. Germline assignment: CDR1 LNHDA and CDR2 SQIVND (reference sequence). This CDR3 comprises 15 residues. CDR3 nucleotides: TGTGCCAGTAGTATAGGCCCCGGTTCCATGTATGGCTACACCTTC. Residues: CASSIGPGSMYGYTF.

This clonotype was seen a handful of times. This chain connects TRBV7-4 to TRBJ2-7; 7 positions agree with TRBD2. V lost 3 bases and J lost 3; bases outside the gene matches: 8. Germline CDR1 and CDR2: SGHVT and SQSDAQ. The CDR3 totals 15 residues. CDR3 bases: TGTGCCAGCAGCTTTCCGGGACTACAATACTACGAGCAGTACTTC. Translation gives CASSFPGLQYYEQYF.

The table lists this clonotype with a few counts. The chain couples TRBV7-8 to TRBJ2-2, with 8 bases lining up with TRBD1. Germline V gives CDR1 SGHVS, CDR2 FQNEAQ. The length of the CDR3 is 15 residues. V lost 10 bases, J lost 4 bases, and 11 bases stayed unmatched. The CDR3 region has the DNA TGTGCCAACCGGGCGACAGGGGAGAGCACCGGGGAGCTGTTTTTT. Protein product: CANRATGESTGELFF.

This clonotype was counted many times. The chain has TRBV29-1 and TRBJ2-1; possibly TRBD1 or TRBD2 for D (5 bases each). The CDR3 totals 11 residues. V dropped 3 bases and J dropped 8 bases, with 8 bases sitting between them. The germline gives CDR1 SQVTM, CDR2 ANQGSEA. DNA for the CDR3: TGCAGCGTTGATCGGGGCGATGAGCAGTTCTTC. This gives the protein CSVDRGDEQFF.

This clonotype was counted ten times or more. The chain recombines TRBV20-1 with TRBJ2-1; D might be TRBD2 (5 bases). The ends were cut back, 5 bases at V and 4 bases at J, with 15 bases in the middle. This CDR3 is built from 14 residues. The germline gives CDR1 DFQATT, CDR2 SNEGSKA (reference sequence). The CDR3 DNA sequence: TGCAGTGCTTCACGAGGGCCTGGGTACAATGAGCAGTTCTTC. As protein: CSASRGPGYNEQFF.

This clonotype came up many times. The chain is built from TRBV5-6 and TRBJ2-3; D may be TRBD2 (6 bases). Trimming shortened V by 0 bases and J by 2 bases, and 13 bases separated the two germline ends. CDR3 length: 16 amino acids. The germline gives CDR1 SGHDT, CDR2 YYEEEE. In nucleotides, the CDR3 is TGTGCCAGCAGCTTGGGCGTGACTAGTGCCACAGATACGCAGTATTTT. Translating it yields CASSLGVTSATDTQYF. The variable domain in full, completed from reference TRBV5-6 and TRBJ2-3, reads DAGVTQSPTHLIKTRGQQVTLRCSPKSGHDTVSWYQQALGQGPQFIFQYYEEEERQRGNFPDRFSGHQFPNYSSELNVNALLLGDSALYLCASSLGVTSATDTQYFGPGTRLTVL.

The table lists this clonotype with many counts. The chain joins TRBV5-6 to TRBJ2-1; 10 nucleotides match TRBD2. Trimming cost V 4 bases and J 7 bases; bases outside gene matches: 11. From germline, CDR1 is SGHDT and CDR2 YYEEEE. The CDR3 has 16 residues. In DNA form, the CDR3 reads TGTGCCAGCAGCACCCTTCTAGCGGGAGATTGGAATGAGCAGTTCTTC. It yields the protein CASSTLLAGDWNEQFF.

There are many counts of this clonotype. The chain joins TRBV6-6 to TRBJ2-7; TRBD1 might be the D (6 bases). In germline, CDR1 is MNHNY, CDR2 SVGAGI (reference sequence). Between the trimmed V and J ends, which lost 6 bases and 0 bases, there was a span of 15 bases. This CDR3 spans 15 amino acids. The CDR3 sequence: CASREQGDPSYEQYF. CDR3 coding DNA: TGTGCCAGCAGGGAACAGGGCGACCCCTCCTACGAGCAGTACTTC.

V and J are TRBV7-6 and TRBJ2-5, with D possibly TRBD2 on 6 matching bases. This CDR3 is built from 13 residues. Germline-derived CDR1 and CDR2 are SGHVS and FNYEAQ. V was trimmed by 5 bases and J by 2 bases, leaving 9 bases between them. In DNA, the CDR3 is TGTGCCAGCAGCGTTGGGGGGCAAGAGACCCAGTACTTC. Translating it yields CASSVGGQETQYF.

This clonotype was seen ten or more times. The J gene is TRBJ2-7, the V gene TRBV7-2; D gene uncertain. This CDR3 has 12 amino acids. Germline CDR1 SGHTA, CDR2 FQGNSA. V was clipped by 1 base and J by 3 bases, with 4 bases between them. This chain's CDR3 is CASSLGVYEQYF. DNA of the CDR3: TGTGCCAGCAGCTTAGGAGTCTACGAGCAGTACTTC.

This clonotype was observed a few times. The chain employs TRBV28 and TRBJ2-2, with 11 bases fitting TRBD1. J lost 3 bases, V lost 6 bases, and 6 bases had no gene match. This CDR3 spans 16 amino acids. Looked up from germline, CDR1 is MDHEN and CDR2 is SYDVKM. CDR3 protein: CASSLRGQGDTGELFF. CDR3 sequence (DNA): TGTGCCAGCAGCCTCCGGGGACAGGGGGACACCGGGGAGCTGTTTTTT.

There are a few counts of this clonotype. This rearrangement joins TRBV28 to TRBJ2-7; D is undetermined. The CDR3 length is 13 residues. CDR1 is MDHEN, CDR2 SYDVKM, per germline. V was shortened by 6 bases and J by 0 bases, with 9 bases between the two germline ends. The CDR3 coding sequence is TGTGCCAGCAGCTCCCCCAGCTCCTACGAGCAGTACTTC. It translates to CASSSPSSYEQYF.

The chain is built from TRBV25-1 and TRBJ2-1; TRBD1 aligns across 7 bases. The CDR3 loop spans 15 amino acids. The V gene end was trimmed by 3 bases and the J gene end by 4 bases; junction bases not matched to a gene: 6. The germline CDR1 and CDR2 sequences are MGHDK and SYGVNS. CDR3 residues: CASSDDRERYNEQFF. The CDR3 bases are TGTGCCAGCAGTGACGACAGGGAGCGATACAATGAGCAGTTCTTC.

This clonotype has ten or more counts. The J gene is TRBJ1-1, the V gene TRBV7-2; D gene uncertain. V lost 5 bases to trimming and J lost 1 base, with 8 bases between them. The germline V gene encodes CDR1 SGHTA and CDR2 FQGNSA. CDR3 size: 13 residues. The CDR3 reads CASSRVGNTEAFF. The CDR3 DNA reads TGTGCCAGCAGCCGCGTGGGGAACACTGAAGCTTTCTTT.

Ten or more counts support this clonotype. CDR3 sequence reads: CASSSETWGEQYF. CDR3 sequence (DNA): TGTGCCAGCAGCTCCGAGACTTGGGGGGAGCAGTACTTC. The genes are TRBV7-8 and TRBJ2-7; D might be TRBD1 or TRBD2, each matching 5 bases. The CDR3 loop spans 13 amino acids. V gave up 4 bases and J gave up 7 bases, with 14 bases separating them. The V gene's germline CDR1 is SGHVS and CDR2 FQNEAQ. Variable domain in full (rest from reference TRBV7-8 and TRBJ2-7): GAGVSQSPRYKVAKRGQDVALRCDPISGHVSLFWYQQALGQGPEFLTYFQNEAQLDKSGLPSDRFFAERPEGSVSTLKIQRTQQEDSAVYLCASSSETWGEQYFGPGTRLTVT.

The CDR3 nucleotides are TGCGCCAGCAGTTCAGGGCCGTCTAACTATGGCTACACCTTC. Amino acids: CASSSGPSNYGYTF. The rearrangement links TRBV5-1 to TRBJ1-2, with D possibly being TRBD1 (5 bases). The CDR3 contains 14 residues. V dropped 5 bases and J dropped 0 bases, with 11 bases sitting between them. From germline, CDR1 is SGHRS and CDR2 YFSETQ. Supplemented by reference TRBV5-1 and TRBJ1-2, the full variable domain reads KAGVTQTPRYLIKTRGQQVTLSCSPISGHRSVSWYQQTPGQGLQFLFEYFSETQRNKGNFPGRFSGRQFSNSRSEMNVSTLELGDSALYLCASSSGPSNYGYTFGSGTRLTVV.